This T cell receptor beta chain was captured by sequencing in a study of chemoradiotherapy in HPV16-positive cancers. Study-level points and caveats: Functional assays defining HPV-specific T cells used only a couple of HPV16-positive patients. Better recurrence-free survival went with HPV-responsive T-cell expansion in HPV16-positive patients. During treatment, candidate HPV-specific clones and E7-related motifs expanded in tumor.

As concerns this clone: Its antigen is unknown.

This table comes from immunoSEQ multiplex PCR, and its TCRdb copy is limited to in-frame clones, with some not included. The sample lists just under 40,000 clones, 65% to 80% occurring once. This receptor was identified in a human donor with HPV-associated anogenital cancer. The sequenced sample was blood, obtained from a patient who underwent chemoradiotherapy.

The CDR3 sequence is CASGAQVIGSGNTIYF. CDR3 in DNA: TGCGCCAGTGGAGCCCAGGTAATCGGCTCTGGAAACACCATATATTTT. This sequence joins TRBV5-1 and TRBJ1-3; D unresolved. The germline V gene encodes CDR1 SGHRS and CDR2 YFSETQ. With 8 bases removed from V and 0 bases from J, the gap between germline ends came to 18 bases. This CDR3 is built from 16 residues. The full variable domain, with the rest looked up from reference TRBV5-1 and TRBJ1-3, is KAGVTQTPRYLIKTRGQQVTLSCSPISGHRSVSWYQQTPGQGLQFLFEYFSETQRNKGNFPGRFSGRQFSNSRSEMNVSTLELGDSALYLCASGAQVIGSGNTIYFGEGSWLTVV.